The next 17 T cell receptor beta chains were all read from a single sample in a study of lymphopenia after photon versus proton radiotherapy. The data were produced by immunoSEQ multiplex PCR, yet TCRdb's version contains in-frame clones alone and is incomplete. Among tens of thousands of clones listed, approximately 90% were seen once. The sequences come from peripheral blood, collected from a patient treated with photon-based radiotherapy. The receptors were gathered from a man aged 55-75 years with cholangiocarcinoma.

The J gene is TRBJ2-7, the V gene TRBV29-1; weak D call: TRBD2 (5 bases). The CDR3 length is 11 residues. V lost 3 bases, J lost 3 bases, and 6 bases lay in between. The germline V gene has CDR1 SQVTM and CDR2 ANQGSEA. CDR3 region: CSVEGSYEQYF. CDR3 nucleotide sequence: TGCAGCGTTGAGGGGAGCTACGAGCAGTACTTC.

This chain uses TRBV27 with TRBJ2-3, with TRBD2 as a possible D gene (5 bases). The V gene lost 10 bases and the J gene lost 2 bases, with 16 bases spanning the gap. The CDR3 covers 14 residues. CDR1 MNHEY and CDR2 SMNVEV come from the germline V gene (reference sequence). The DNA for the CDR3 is TGTGCCACCCGCCCCCAAGCGGTCACAGATACGCAGTATTTT. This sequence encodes CATRPQAVTDTQYF.

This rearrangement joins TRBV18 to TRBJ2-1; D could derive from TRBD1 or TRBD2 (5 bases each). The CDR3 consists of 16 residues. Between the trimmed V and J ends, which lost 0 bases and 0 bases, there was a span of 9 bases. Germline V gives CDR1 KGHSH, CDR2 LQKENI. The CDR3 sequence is CASSPPSGLSYNEQFF. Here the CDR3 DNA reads TGTGCCAGCTCACCACCGTCGGGGCTCTCCTACAATGAGCAGTTCTTC.

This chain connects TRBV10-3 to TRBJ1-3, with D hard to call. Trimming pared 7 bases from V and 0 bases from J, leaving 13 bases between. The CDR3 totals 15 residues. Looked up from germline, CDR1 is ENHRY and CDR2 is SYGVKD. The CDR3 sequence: CAIKVNRYSGNTIYF. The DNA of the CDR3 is TGTGCCATCAAGGTCAACCGATACTCTGGAAACACCATATATTTT.

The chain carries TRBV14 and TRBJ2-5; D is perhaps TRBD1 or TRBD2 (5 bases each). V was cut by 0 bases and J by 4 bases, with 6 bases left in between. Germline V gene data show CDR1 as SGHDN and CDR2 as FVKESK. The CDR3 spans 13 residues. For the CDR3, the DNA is TGTGCCAGCAGCCAAGATGGGGGAGAGACCCAGTACTTC. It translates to CASSQDGGETQYF. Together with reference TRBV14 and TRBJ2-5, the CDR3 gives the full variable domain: EAGVTQFPSHSVIEKGQTVTLRCDPISGHDNLYWYRRVMGKEIKFLLHFVKESKQDESGMPNNRFLAERTGGTYSTLKVQPAELEDSGVYFCASSQDGGETQYFGPGTRLLVL.

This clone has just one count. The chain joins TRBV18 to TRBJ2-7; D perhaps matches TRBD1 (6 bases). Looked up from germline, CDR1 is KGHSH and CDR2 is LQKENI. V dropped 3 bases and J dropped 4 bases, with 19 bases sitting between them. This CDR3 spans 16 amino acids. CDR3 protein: CASSPQQGNALYEQYF. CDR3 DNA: TGTGCCAGCTCACCGCAACAGGGTAATGCCTTGTACGAGCAGTACTTC.

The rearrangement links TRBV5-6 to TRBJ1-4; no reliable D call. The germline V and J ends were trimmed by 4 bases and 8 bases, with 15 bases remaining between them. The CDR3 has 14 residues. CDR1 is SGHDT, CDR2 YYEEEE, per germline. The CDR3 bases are TGTGCCAGCAGCCGATGGGCCGAAAGAGAAAAACTGTTTTTT. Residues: CASSRWAEREKLFF.

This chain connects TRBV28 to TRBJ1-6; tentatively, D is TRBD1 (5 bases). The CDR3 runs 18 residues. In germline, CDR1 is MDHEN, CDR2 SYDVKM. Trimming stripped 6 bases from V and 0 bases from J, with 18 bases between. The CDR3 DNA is TGTGCCAGCAGAACCCTGCGGGACGTGAGCTCCTATAATTCACCCCTCCACTTT. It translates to CASRTLRDVSSYNSPLHF.

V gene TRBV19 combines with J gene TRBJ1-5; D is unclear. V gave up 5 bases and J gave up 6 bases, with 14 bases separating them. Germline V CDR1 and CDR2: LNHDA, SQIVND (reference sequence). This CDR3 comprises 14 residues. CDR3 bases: TGTGCCAGTAGTTGGCGGGGAAATGGTCAGCCCCAGCATTTT. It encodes CASSWRGNGQPQHF.

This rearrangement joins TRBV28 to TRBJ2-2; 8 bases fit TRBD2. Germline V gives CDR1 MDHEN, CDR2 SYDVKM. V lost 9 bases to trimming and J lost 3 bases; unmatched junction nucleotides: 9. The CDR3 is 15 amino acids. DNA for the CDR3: TGTGCCAGTCAACCGGGACTAGGTGACACCGGGGAGCTGTTTTTT. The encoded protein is CASQPGLGDTGELFF.

CDR3 protein: CASSPETSGRETQYF. Written as DNA, the CDR3 is TGCGCCAGCAGTCCCGAGACTAGCGGGAGAGAGACCCAGTACTTC. The chain combines TRBV10-1 with TRBJ2-5, with 12 bases identical to TRBD2. This CDR3 is built from 15 residues. Germline assignment: CDR1 WNHNN and CDR2 SYGVQD (reference sequence). V gave up 5 bases and J gave up 4 bases; unmatched junction bases: 5.

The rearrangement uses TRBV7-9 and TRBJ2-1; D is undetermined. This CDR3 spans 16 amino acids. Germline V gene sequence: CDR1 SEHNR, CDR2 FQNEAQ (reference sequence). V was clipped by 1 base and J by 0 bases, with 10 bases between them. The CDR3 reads CASSLVGLSSYNEQFF. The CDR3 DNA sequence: TGTGCCAGCAGCTTAGTAGGGCTAAGCTCCTACAATGAGCAGTTCTTC.

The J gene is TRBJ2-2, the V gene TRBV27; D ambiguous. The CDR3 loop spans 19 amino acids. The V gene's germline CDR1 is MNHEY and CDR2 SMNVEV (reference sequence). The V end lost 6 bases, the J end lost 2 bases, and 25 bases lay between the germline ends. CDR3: CASSNGPASVGINTGELFF. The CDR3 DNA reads TGTGCCAGCAGCAATGGGCCGGCCTCTGTGGGGATAAACACCGGGGAGCTGTTTTTT.

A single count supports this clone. CDR3 coding DNA: TGCGCCAGCAGCTTGGCATATCCCACCGGGACTAGCGGGAGGAGTTGGCCCACAGATACGCAGTATTTT. Its translation: CASSLAYPTGTSGRSWPTDTQYF. The V gene is TRBV5-1, the J gene TRBJ2-3; 15 nucleotides align to TRBD2. With 0 bases clipped from V and 2 bases from J, the junction kept 19 bases outside the gene matches. Germline V gene sequence: CDR1 SGHRS, CDR2 YFSETQ. The CDR3 is 23 residues long.

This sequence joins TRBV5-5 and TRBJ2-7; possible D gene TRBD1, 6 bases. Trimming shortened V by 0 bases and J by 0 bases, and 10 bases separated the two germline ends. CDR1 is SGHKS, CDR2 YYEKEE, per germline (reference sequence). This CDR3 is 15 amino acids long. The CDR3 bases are TGTGCCAGCAGCTTGGAGGGGGTGGTCTCCTACGAGCAGTACTTC. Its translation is CASSLEGVVSYEQYF.

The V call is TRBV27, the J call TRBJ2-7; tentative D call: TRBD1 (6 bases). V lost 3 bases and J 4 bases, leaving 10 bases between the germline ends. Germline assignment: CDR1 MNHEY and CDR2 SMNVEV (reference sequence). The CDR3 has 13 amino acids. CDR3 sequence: CASSLTQGYEQYF. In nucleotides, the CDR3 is TGTGCCAGCAGTTTGACCCAGGGGTACGAGCAGTACTTC.

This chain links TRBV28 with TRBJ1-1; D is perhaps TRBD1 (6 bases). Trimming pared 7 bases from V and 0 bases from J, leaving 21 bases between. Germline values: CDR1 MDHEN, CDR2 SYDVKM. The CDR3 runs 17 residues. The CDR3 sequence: CASKGPGAFRMNTEAFF. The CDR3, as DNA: TGTGCCAGCAAAGGACCGGGGGCATTTAGAATGAACACTGAAGCTTTCTTT.